This T cell receptor beta chain is from a study of CD8+ T cells in alopecia areata. Study-wide results and limits: Tofacitinib significantly brought down scalp clonality and expanded CD8+ clones among top 100.

Isolated RNA was reverse transcribed into cDNA used as the sequencing template. Data came from immunoSEQ multiplex PCR; TCRdb stores just in-frame clones and leaves some out. The table includes about 200,000 clones, roughly 70% detected once. This sample's treatment: oral pan-JAK inhibitor, 5-10 mg twice daily. Germline lookup yields CDR1 SEHNR and CDR2 FQNEAQ (reference sequence). V lost 5 bases and J 9 bases, leaving 17 bases between the germline ends. CDR3 length equals 14 residues. As to this clone: The antigen remains unidentified.

This chain links TRBV7-9 with TRBJ2-1, with D perhaps assigned TRBD1 or TRBD2 (5 bases each). The specimen was CD4+ T cells sorted from blood, collected around week 50, from a patient treated with tofacitinib. The clonotype comes from a human donor with alopecia areata. The CDR3 DNA reads as TGTGCCAGCAGCGTTAGCCGTACCGGGACTGAGCAGTTCTTC. Translating it yields CASSVSRTGTEQFF.